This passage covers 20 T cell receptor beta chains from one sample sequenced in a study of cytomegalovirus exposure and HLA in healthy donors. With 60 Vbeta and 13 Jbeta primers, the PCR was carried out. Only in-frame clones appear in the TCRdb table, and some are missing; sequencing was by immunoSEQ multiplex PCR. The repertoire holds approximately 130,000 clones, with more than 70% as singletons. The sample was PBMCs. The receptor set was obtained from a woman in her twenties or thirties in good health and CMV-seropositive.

The CDR3 DNA is TGCGCCAGCACCCCCGGGACAGGTAGCAATCAGCCCCAGCATTTT. Its protein is CASTPGTGSNQPQHF. The chain has TRBV5-1 and TRBJ1-5, with 8 bases identical to TRBD1. Trimming took 6 bases from V and 0 from J; bases not matched to a gene: 5. The CDR3 runs 15 residues. Germline V gene lookup returns CDR1 SGHRS and CDR2 YFSETQ.

The CDR3 loop is CATSLRGRLDQPQHF. CDR3 DNA: TGTGCCACCAGTCTCAGGGGGCGGCTGGATCAGCCCCAGCATTTT. This rearrangement joins TRBV15 to TRBJ1-5, with TRBD1 matching 8 bases. Germline V gene lookup returns CDR1 LNHNV and CDR2 YYDKDF (reference sequence). The V segment lost 6 bases and the J segment 5 bases; nucleotides outside the gene matches: 9. This CDR3 contains 15 residues.

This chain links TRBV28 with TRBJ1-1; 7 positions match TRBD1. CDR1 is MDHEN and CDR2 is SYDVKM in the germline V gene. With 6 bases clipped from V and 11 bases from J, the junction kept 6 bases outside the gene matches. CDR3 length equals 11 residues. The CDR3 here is CASRQGVRAFF. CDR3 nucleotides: TGTGCCAGCAGGCAGGGGGTCCGGGCTTTCTTT.

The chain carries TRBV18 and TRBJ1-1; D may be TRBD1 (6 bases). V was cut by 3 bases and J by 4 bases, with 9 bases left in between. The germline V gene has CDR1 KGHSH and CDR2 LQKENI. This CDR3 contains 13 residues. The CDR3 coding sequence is TGTGCCAGCTCACCTTTGGACAGCACTGAAGCTTTCTTT. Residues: CASSPLDSTEAFF. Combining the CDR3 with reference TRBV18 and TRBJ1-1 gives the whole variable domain NAGVMQNPRHLVRRRGQEARLRCSPMKGHSHVYWYRQLPEEGLKFMVYLQKENIIDESGMPKERFSAEFPKEGPSILRIQQVVRGDSAAYFCASSPLDSTEAFFGQGTRLTVV.

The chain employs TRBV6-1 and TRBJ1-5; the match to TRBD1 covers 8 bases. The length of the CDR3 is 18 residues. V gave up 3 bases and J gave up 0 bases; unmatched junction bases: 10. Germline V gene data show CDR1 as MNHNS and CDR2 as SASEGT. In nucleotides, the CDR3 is TGTGCCAGCAGTGACCCCGGGACAGGACATTATAGCAATCAGCCCCAGCATTTT. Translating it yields CASSDPGTGHYSNQPQHF.

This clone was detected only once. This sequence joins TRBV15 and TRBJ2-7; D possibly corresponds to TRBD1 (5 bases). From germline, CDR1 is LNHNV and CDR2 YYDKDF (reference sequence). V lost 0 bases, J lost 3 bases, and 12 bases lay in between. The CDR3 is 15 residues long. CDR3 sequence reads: CATSRDPGSGYEQYF. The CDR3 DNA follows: TGTGCCACCAGCAGAGATCCAGGGTCGGGCTACGAGCAGTACTTC.

The CDR3: CASSAQDSYSTDTQYF. In nucleotides, the CDR3 is TGTGCCAGCAGTGCTCAGGACAGCTACTCCACAGATACGCAGTATTTT. The chain recombines TRBV6-1 with TRBJ2-3, with a possible D match to TRBD1 (6 bases). The CDR3 consists of 16 residues. The germline CDR1 and CDR2 sequences are MNHNS and SASEGT. With 4 bases removed from V and 2 bases from J, the gap between germline ends came to 16 bases.

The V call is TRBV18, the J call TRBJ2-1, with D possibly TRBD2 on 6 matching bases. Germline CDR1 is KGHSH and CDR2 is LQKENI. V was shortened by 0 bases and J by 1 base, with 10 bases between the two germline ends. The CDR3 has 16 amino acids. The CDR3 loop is CASSPPVLASYNEQFF. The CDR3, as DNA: TGTGCCAGCTCACCACCGGTACTAGCATCCTACAATGAGCAGTTCTTC.

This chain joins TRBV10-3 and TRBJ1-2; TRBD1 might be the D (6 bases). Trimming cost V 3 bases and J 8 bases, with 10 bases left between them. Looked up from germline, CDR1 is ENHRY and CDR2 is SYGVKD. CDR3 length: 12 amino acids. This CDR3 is CAISEDRSGYTF. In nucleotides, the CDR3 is TGTGCCATCAGTGAAGACAGGAGCGGCTACACCTTC.

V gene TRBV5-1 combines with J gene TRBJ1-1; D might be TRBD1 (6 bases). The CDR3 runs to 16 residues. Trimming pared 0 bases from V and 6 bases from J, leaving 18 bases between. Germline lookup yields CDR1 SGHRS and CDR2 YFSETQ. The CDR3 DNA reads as TGCGCCAGCAGCTTGGGTAGCGGGGGCAGTCGACCTGAAGCTTTCTTT. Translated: CASSLGSGGSRPEAFF.

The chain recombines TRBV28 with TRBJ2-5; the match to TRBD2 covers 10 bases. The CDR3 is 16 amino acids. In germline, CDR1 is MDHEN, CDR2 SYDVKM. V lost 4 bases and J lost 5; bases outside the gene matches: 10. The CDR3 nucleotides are TGTGCCAGCAGTTCCCTCTTAGCGGGGGGTGGGGAGACCCAGTACTTC. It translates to CASSSLLAGGGETQYF.

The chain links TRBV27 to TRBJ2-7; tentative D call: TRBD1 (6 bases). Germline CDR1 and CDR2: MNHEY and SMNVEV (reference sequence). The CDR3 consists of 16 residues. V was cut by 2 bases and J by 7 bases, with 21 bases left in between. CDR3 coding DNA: TGTGCCAGCAGTTTAAGAGCGAGAGGGGGTTACGATGAGCAGTACTTC. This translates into CASSLRARGGYDEQYF.

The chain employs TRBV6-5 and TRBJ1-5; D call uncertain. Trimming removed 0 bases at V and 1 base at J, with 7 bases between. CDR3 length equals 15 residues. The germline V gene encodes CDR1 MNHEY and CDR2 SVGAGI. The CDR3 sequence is CASSYSAGSNQPQHF. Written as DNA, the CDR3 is TGTGCCAGCAGTTACTCGGCGGGGAGCAATCAGCCCCAGCATTTT.

DNA for the CDR3: TGTGCCTGGAGTGACGGGAGGGGGCGCTCGGGCACTGAAGCTTTCTTT. It translates to CAWSDGRGRSGTEAFF. The gene calls are TRBV30 and TRBJ1-1; 7 nucleotides align to TRBD1. This CDR3 is built from 16 residues. The V gene's germline CDR1 is GTSNPN and CDR2 SVGIG (reference sequence). Trimming at V came to 1 base and at J to 4 bases, leaving 12 bases not matched to a gene.

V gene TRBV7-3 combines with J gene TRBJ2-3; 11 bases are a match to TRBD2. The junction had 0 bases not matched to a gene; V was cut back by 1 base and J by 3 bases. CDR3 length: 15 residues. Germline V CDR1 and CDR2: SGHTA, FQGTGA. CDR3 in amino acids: CASSLIAGGTDTQYF. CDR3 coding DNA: TGTGCCAGCAGCTTAATAGCGGGGGGGACAGATACGCAGTATTTT.

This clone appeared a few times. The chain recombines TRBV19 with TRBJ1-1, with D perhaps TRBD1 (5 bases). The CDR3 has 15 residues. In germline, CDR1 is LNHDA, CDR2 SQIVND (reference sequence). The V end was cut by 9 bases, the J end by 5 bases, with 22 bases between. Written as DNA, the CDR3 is TGTGCCAGCCTCCCAACAGGAGCGGGTGGAACTGAAGCTTTCTTT. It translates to CASLPTGAGGTEAFF.

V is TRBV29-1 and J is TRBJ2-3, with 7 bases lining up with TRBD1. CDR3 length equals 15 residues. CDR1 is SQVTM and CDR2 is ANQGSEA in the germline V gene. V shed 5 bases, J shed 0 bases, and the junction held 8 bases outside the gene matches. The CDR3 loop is CSVKGTAASTDTQYF. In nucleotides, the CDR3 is TGCAGCGTTAAAGGGACAGCCGCTAGCACAGATACGCAGTATTTT.

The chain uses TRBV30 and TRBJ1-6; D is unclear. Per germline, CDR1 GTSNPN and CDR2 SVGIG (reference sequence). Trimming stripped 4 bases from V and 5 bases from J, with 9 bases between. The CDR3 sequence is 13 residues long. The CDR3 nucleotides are TGTGCCTGGAAAAGGGAGAATAATTCACCCCTCCACTTT. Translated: CAWKRENNSPLHF.

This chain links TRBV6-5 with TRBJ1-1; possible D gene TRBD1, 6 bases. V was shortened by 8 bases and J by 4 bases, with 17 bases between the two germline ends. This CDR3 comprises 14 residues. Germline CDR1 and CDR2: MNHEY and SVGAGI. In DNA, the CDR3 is TGTGCCAGCCTCCGAGGGGGGGAAGGCACTGAAGCTTTCTTT. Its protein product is CASLRGGEGTEAFF.

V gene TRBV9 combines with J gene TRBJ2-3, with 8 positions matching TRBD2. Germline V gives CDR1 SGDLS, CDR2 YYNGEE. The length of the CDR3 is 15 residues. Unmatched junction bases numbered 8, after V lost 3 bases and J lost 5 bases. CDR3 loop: CASSASGLARDTQYF. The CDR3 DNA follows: TGTGCCAGCAGCGCCTCTGGACTAGCAAGAGATACGCAGTATTTT.